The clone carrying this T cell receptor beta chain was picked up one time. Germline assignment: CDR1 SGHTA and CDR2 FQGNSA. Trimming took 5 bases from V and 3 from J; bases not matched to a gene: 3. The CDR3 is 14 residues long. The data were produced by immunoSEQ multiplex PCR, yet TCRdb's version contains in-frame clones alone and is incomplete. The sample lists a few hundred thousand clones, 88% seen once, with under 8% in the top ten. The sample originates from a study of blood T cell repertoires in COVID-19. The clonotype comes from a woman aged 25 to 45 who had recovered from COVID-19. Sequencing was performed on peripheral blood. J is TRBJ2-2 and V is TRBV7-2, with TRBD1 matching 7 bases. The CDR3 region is CASSPDRDTGELFF. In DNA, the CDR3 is TGTGCCAGCAGCCCCGACAGGGACACCGGGGAGCTGTTTTTT.